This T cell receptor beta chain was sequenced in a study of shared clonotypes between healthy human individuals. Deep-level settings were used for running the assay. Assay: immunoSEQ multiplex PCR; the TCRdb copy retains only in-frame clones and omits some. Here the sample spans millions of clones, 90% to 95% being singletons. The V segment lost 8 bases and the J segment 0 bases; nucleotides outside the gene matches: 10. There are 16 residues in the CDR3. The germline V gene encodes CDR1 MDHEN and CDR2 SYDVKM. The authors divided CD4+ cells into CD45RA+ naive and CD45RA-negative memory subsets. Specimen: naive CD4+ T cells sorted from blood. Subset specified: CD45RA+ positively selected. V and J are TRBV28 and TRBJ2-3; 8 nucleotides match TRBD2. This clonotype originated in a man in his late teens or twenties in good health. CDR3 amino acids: CASGLFGGASTDTQYF. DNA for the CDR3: TGTGCCAGCGGACTATTCGGGGGGGCCAGCACAGATACGCAGTATTTT.